The clone carrying this T cell receptor beta chain has just a few counts. Its antigen remains unidentified. V was trimmed by 3 bases and J by 7 bases, leaving 13 bases between them. The CDR3 runs 12 residues. Germline V CDR1 and CDR2: DFQATT, SNEGSKA (reference sequence). This record comes from a study of blood T cells in healthy people across ages. The study's findings and limits: Estimates of diversity drawn from one million T cells were considered underestimates.

A sample-barcoded 5' primer and a J-beta primer mix were used in a second PCR of roughly 7 to 11 cycles. Each CDR3 protein is one row after TCRdb ran MiXCR on the 5' RACE reads. The data contain about 1.5 million distinct CDR3 sequences, 35% to 45% of them singletons. Each sample yielded at least 6 micrograms of PBMC total RNA. Sequencing input: blood. This TCR came from a young woman in good health. The V gene is TRBV20-1, the J gene TRBJ2-7; weak D call: TRBD2 (5 bases). CDR3 sequence (DNA): TGCAGTGCTAGCGGACTCGGTCAAGAGCAGTACTTC. Translating it yields CSASGLGQEQYF.